This section outlines one TCR beta chain sequence together with its context. No cognate antigen has been identified for it. Base qualities are missing; no much larger clone stands one base away. The donors were healthy, HIV-negative adults with no recently reported acute infections or vaccinations. Only Caucasian adults living in Nashville, Tennessee, USA were represented among the donors. CD4+ T cells were enriched through magnetic negative selection, after which naive cells were positively selected on CD45RA and the remaining negative fraction served as the memory subset. After blood collection by leukapheresis, PBMCs were isolated using Ficoll-Histopaque density gradient centrifugation and then cryopreserved in the vapor phase of liquid nitrogen. Analytical flow cytometry was used to check the purity and quantity of every magnetically sorted T cell population. Each sorted fraction had its genomic DNA isolated and then quantified by UV absorbance on a Nanodrop 2000c.

TCR CDR3 regions were amplified from genomic DNA by multiplex PCR using the deep immunoSEQ assay. For each cell subset, the extracted genomic DNA was distributed evenly across all wells of several immunoSEQ 96-well plates, and each plate served as one replicate. For sorted subsets, 150 to 250 ng of genomic DNA, equivalent to roughly 30,000 T cell genomes, went into each replicate PCR. Purified libraries were measured with a Qubit 3.0 fluorometer, size-checked on a Bioanalyzer 2100, and measured again with the KAPA Library Quantification kit. Every immunoSEQ 96-well plate was sequenced on a dedicated single-read 150-cycle Illumina NextSeq 550 flow cell. The original methods were these. The immunoSEQ output contained only junctional sequences without quality scores, so filtering could not match that applied to full-length reads. To assign V/J genes and CDR3, sequences were annotated against IMGT germline references using PyIR, a Python wrapper for IgBLAST v1.9. Reads were filtered out if the reads had weak V/J assignments (E-value above 1e-6), no CDR3, stop codons, out-of-frame junctions, or ambiguous translated residues. V3J clonotypes were defined by identical inferred V gene, J gene, and CDR3 amino acid sequence. To compute the percentage overlap between repertoires, the number of shared unique clonotypes was divided by the size of the smaller repertoire. RTK rarefaction, the Chao1 estimator, and Recon v2.1 estimates of unobserved clonotypes were used to assess repertoire richness. Generation probabilities for all TCRbeta clonotypes obtained by the gDNA method from four donors were computed using OLGA. TCRdb stores this immuneACCESS table with in-frame sequences only. Part of the clones is absent; in the studies checked, under half of the shortfall reflects unresolved V genes, and no reason is known for the rest. The V and J calls and the clone size are those of that table, but D and trimming were determined from the DNA. The sample records some 2.1 million clones, approximately 95% of which are singletons. Of the sample, roughly 0.13% falls within the top ten clones.

V is clipped by 3 bases and J by 0 bases, and the sequence between their germline boundaries is 10 bases long. Measured from the cysteine to the phenylalanine, the CDR3 is 16 residues long. Left in the record is the CDR3 DNA by itself, 48 bases read in frame from the first base. From the germline V gene, CDR1 is SGHRS and CDR2 is YFSETQ. This record comes from a study of shared clonotypes between healthy human individuals (dated by TCRdb to the early 2020s). About the full investigation: A couple of women and a few men aged 18 to 49 years were included in the cohort. Leukapheresis yielded between about 0.8 and 8.9 billion PBMCs per donor. For each donor, CD4 naive and CD4 memory were each run on three plates, CD8 naive on two plates, and CD8 memory on one plate. The study deeply sequenced blood TCR repertoires of several healthy adults to estimate repertoire size and the extent of clonotype sharing between individuals. Different laboratories and diverse techniques were used to prepare libraries and sequence TCR repertoires, to increase sequencing depth and limit assay-specific biases. Beyond this particular receptor, the publication reports: Sampling was limited to blood, and TCR repertoires in tissue likely differ from TCR repertoires in blood. Sharing across a few donors was observed for around 4.8% of naive CD4, under 4% of naive CD8, 2% to 2.5% of memory CD4, and roughly 0.4% of memory CD8 clonotypes. Estimated clonotype richness was generally larger for naive than for memory subsets. Even with the large sequencing depth, rarefaction of the sorted-subset datasets indicated that sequencing was incomplete. Pairwise subsampling indicated that sequencing depth was expected to affect the degree of clonotype sharing among donors. Compared with non-shared clonotypes, clonotypes shared by all four sorted-subset donors had higher generation probabilities. Because the study included only a small number of donors, the genetic and exposure-history diversity represented was limited.

The chain uses TRBV5-1 and TRBJ2-6, with no D gene named confidently. The material sequenced was naive CD4+ T cells sorted from blood. Interpreted using the paper, the cell subset or site label stands for: CD45RA+ positively selected. The TCR originated in a man between 18 and 29 years old in good health. The bases read TGCGCCAGCAGCTCTAATTCCCCCTCTGGGGCCAACGTCCTGACTTTC. Its product reads: CASSSNSPSGANVLTF.